This TCR beta chain was sequenced for a study of technical replicates of blood from a handful of donors. A remark on this clone: Additional DNA sequences in this sample encode the identical CDR3.

TCRdb's copy holds only in-frame clones and misses some; the assay was immunoSEQ multiplex PCR. The data contain about 63,000 clones, approximately 86% of them seen just once; the ten biggest clones take up just over 5%. The specimen was PBMCs. This TCR came from a human donor in good health. Some clones in this sample may be carry-over from other donors' samples.

The CDR3 sequence is CASRGDRGGYEQYF. In DNA, the CDR3 is TGTGCCAGCAGAGGGGACAGGGGCGGCTACGAGCAGTACTTC. The genes are TRBV6-1 and TRBJ2-7, with 10 bases identical to TRBD1. Germline loops: CDR1 MNHNS, CDR2 SASEGT. The CDR3 contains 14 residues. V lost 6 bases to trimming and J lost 3 bases; unmatched junction nucleotides: 5.